This T cell receptor (beta chain) was sequenced during a study of post-analysis software for immune sequencing data. Notes on the study in general: Relative to controls, patients with multiple sclerosis showed significantly lower normalized Chao1 diversity.

This clonotype has at least ten counts. What it recognizes is unknown. Unique-molecular-identifier-tagged TCR beta cDNA libraries were used. TCRdb re-called the PCR reads with MiXCR, one entry per CDR3 protein. The table records roughly 170,000 distinct CDR3 sequences, approximately 31% of them present only once. This sequence was found in a girl aged 5 to 17 with multiple sclerosis. The sequenced material came from blood.

The CDR3 region is CASSYRDFGYEQYF. The DNA for the CDR3 is TGTGCCAGCAGCTACCGGGACTTTGGCTACGAGCAGTACTTC. The rearrangement uses TRBV28 and TRBJ2-7; maybe TRBD2 (6 bases). The CDR3 length is 14 residues. Trimming cost V 6 bases and J 3 bases, with 15 bases left between them. Germline loops: CDR1 MDHEN, CDR2 SYDVKM. Using reference TRBV28 and TRBJ2-7 for the parts outside the CDR3, the full variable domain is DVKVTQSSRYLVKRTGEKVFLECVQDMDHENMFWYRQDPGLGLRLIYFSYDVKMKEKGDIPEGYSVSREKKERFSLILESASTNQTSMYLCASSYRDFGYEQYFGPGTRLTVT.